This T cell receptor (beta chain) was recorded in a study of shared T cell receptors in the human thymus (dated by TCRdb to the early 2020s). Context from the whole study: The study examined how self-reactive, shared T-cell receptor alpha chains are generated in the human thymus.

In regard to this clone: This clone's antigen is unknown. No base quality values were provided; no much bigger clone lies one nucleotide off.

The method behind the library was the immunoSEQ multiplex PCR assay. TCRdb stores this immuneACCESS table with in-frame sequences only. Part of the clones is absent; in the studies checked, under half of the shortfall reflects unresolved V genes, and no reason is known for the rest. The sample table holds roughly 410,000 clones, of which 85% to 95% were seen once. Together, the top ten hold 0.02% of the sample. V is pruned by 5 bases and J by 7 bases, leaving 10 bases of the junction without a gene match. Taken from the germline V gene (reference sequence), the CDR1 and CDR2 loops are GTSNPN and SVGIG. Counted from cysteine to phenylalanine, this CDR3 has 14 amino acids. Only CDR3 DNA remains: 42 bases, in frame from the first base.

Sequencing was performed on thymocytes. The V and J segments used are TRBV30 and TRBJ2-7; 11 bases in the junction line up with TRBD1. This clonotype originated in a human donor. The CDR3 loop reads CAWDMRDRGFEQYF. Read as DNA, the sequence is TGTGCCTGGGACATGCGGGACAGGGGGTTTGAGCAGTACTTC.